Listed below are T cell receptor beta chains from one sample, sequenced in a study of control samples from healthy donors and cancer patients. Generated by immunoSEQ multiplex PCR, the TCRdb table keeps only in-frame clones and is missing some. This table holds about 110,000 clones, around 89% found once. The material sequenced was PBMCs. The receptors originated from a woman in her sixties with lung cancer. CDR3s include the opening cysteine and the closing phenylalanine or tryptophan. D genes are given only for firm matches. Not every row has a clone size; where given, it reads once, few, many or a size class.

TRBV6-1	NA	TRBJ1-5	NA	TGTGCCAGCAGTGAAGCTCTCTCCACTACGGGCAATCAGCCCCAGCATTTT	CASSEALSTTGNQPQHF
TRBV28	TRBD1	TRBJ1-2	NA	TGTGCCAGCAGTTTTTCCGGGACAGGGGGTAGAGACTATGGCTACACCTTC	CASSFSGTGGRDYGYTF
TRBV11-2	NA	TRBJ2-3	NA	TGTGCCAGCAGCTTAGGATACAGGGCTAGCACAGATACGCAGTATTTT	CASSLGYRASTDTQYF
TRBV11-2	NA	TRBJ2-3	few	TGTGCCAGCAGCAGGGGACTCCTCACAGATACGCAGTATTTT	CASSRGLLTDTQYF
TRBV5-6	NA	TRBJ1-6	NA	TGTGCCAGCCGTCTAGGGCAGGGTGGATCACCCCTCCACTTT	CASRLGQGGSPLHF
TRBV10-2	TRBD1	TRBJ1-5	NA	TGCGCCAGCAGGGGGACAGGGCCCAATCAGCCCCAGCATTTT	CASRGTGPNQPQHF
TRBV27	NA	TRBJ1-4	NA	TGTGCCAGCATGCCCTCGGGGGCGATTAATGAAAAACTGTTTTTT	CASMPSGAINEKLFF
TRBV15	TRBD1	TRBJ1-5	NA	TGTGCCACCAGCAGCGGGACAGCGAGGGGCAATCAGCCCCAGCATTTT	CATSSGTARGNQPQHF
TRBV5-6	NA	TRBJ2-1	NA	TGTGCCAGCAGCTCTTGGGGGGAGAGGTCCTACAATGAGCAGTTCTTC	CASSSWGERSYNEQFF
TRBV18	NA	TRBJ2-5	NA	TGTGCCAGCTCACGACGCCAGGGAAGCGAGACCCAGTACTTC	CASSRRQGSETQYF
TRBV6-4	TRBD1	TRBJ1-1	NA	TGTGCCAGCAGTGACCGGTCCCCAGGGAGGGGGCCCCTGAACACTGAAGCTTTCTTT	CASSDRSPGRGPLNTEAFF
TRBV7-6	NA	TRBJ2-5	NA	TGTGCCAGCAGCTTAGGGCCAACGGGTGAAGAGACCCAGTACTTC	CASSLGPTGEETQYF
TRBV10-3	NA	TRBJ1-2	NA	TGTGCCATCAGTGAGTTCGCTAACTATGGCTACACCTTC	CAISEFANYGYTF
TRBV3-1/TRBV3-2	NA	TRBJ1-2	NA	TGTGCCAGCAGCCTTTTGAGTGTAAGCGGGAATCGAGGCTACACCTTC	CASSLLSVSGNRGYTF
TRBV5-8	NA	TRBJ2-5	NA	TGTGCCAGCAGCTTGGCGGGACAATCGATGGGGGAGACCCAGTACTTC	CASSLAGQSMGETQYF
TRBV19	NA	TRBJ1-1	NA	TGTGCCAGTAGTATAGGCAGGGGTACTGAAGCTTTCTTT	CASSIGRGTEAFF
TRBV11-3	TRBD1	TRBJ2-7	NA	TGTGCCAGCAGCAAGGGGAGGGGACAGGGGGCCGAGCAGTACTTC	CASSKGRGQGAEQYF
TRBV19	TRBD2	TRBJ2-3	NA	TGTGCCACCCGGGGGGGCCTGACAGATACGCAGTATTTT	CATRGGLTDTQYF
TRBV19	NA	TRBJ2-1	NA	TGTGCCAGTACCTCCCTCTCCTACAATGAGCAGTTCTTC	CASTSLSYNEQFF
TRBV3-1/TRBV3-2	NA	TRBJ1-1	NA	TGTGCCAGCAGCCAGGGGGGGTTCCATCTGAACACTGAAGCTTTCTTT	CASSQGGFHLNTEAFF
TRBV7-9	TRBD1	TRBJ1-2	NA	TGTGCCAGCAGCCCCGGACAGGAGCACTATGGCTACACCTTC	CASSPGQEHYGYTF
TRBV18	TRBD1	TRBJ1-1	NA	TGTGCCAGCTCAGGACAGGGAATGATGAACACTGAAGCTTTCTTT	CASSGQGMMNTEAFF
TRBV3-1/TRBV3-2	NA	TRBJ2-7	NA	TGTGCCAGCAGCCGGGACTCCTACGAGCAGTACTTC	CASSRDSYEQYF
TRBV3-1/TRBV3-2	NA	TRBJ2-2	NA	TGTGCCAGCAGCCAAGACGGTTGGCCCGGGGAGCTGTTTTTT	CASSQDGWPGELFF
TRBV2	NA	TRBJ1-6	NA	TGTGCCAGCAGTGAGACAGGCGATAATTCACCCCTCCACTTT	CASSETGDNSPLHF
TRBV7-3	TRBD1	TRBJ1-2	NA	TGTGCCAGCAGCGTACAAGGGGGCTTAAGGAGTGGCTACACCTTC	CASSVQGGLRSGYTF